This T cell receptor (beta chain) comes out of a study of CD8 T cells in ankylosing spondylitis. Details on this clonotype: Its antigen is unidentified.

By quantitative 5'-RACE with molecular barcodes, the TCR beta libraries were made. TCRdb reprocessed the 5' RACE reads with MiXCR, giving one entry per CDR3 protein. Of fewer than 500,000 distinct CDR3 sequences in the sample, 20% to 25% were seen once. V was pared by 3 bases and J by 9 bases, with 15 bases between. CDR1 SGHAT and CDR2 FQNNGV come from the germline V gene. This CDR3 has 14 amino acids. Study observations and caveats: Fewer than 10 highly homologous variants formed a TCR beta motif that appeared characteristic of ankylosing spondylitis blood. Enrichment of disease-linked clones was reportedly significant in matched ankylosing spondylitis synovial fluid.

The origin of this receptor is a male donor with ankylosing spondylitis. Sequenced material: blood, either unsorted or a sorted T cell fraction (not recorded which). The chain employs TRBV11-2 and TRBJ2-1; D remains unclear. The CDR3 here is CASSFGSGVGEQFF. In DNA, the CDR3 is TGTGCCAGCAGCTTCGGGTCTGGGGTTGGTGAGCAGTTCTTC.